Sequencing of this TCR beta chain was carried out in a study of regulatory T cells in long-lasting Graves disease. As for the study in general: Graves' disease counted as persistent after over 5 years of antithyroid drugs with positive TSH receptor antibodies.

The sample holds many counts of this clonotype. iRepertoire HTBI primers and Arm-PCR of CDR3 regions built TCR beta libraries. In TCRdb, the multiplex PCR reads were re-called with MiXCR into one record per CDR3 protein. Found here are some 440,000 distinct CDR3 sequences, around 21% of them singletons; the top ten hold 6.5% to 8%. Time point here: persistent/refractory GD, antithyroid drugs over 5 years with positive TRAb. Extracted PBMC RNA gave rise to the TCR library. The germline V and J ends were trimmed by 2 bases and 4 bases, with 8 bases remaining between them. This CDR3 contains 13 residues. Germline CDR1 reads SGHTA; CDR2 reads FQGNSA.

The sequenced sample was peripheral blood mononuclear cells (PBMCs), obtained when the disease was refractory, from a patient treated with antithyroid drugs. The sequence came from a female donor with Graves disease. V usage is TRBV7-2 and J usage is TRBJ1-2, with no clear D. In DNA, the CDR3 is TGTGCCAGCAGCTTAAGGCAGGCCTATGGCTACACCTTC. Residues: CASSLRQAYGYTF. Full variable domain (remainder filled in from reference TRBV7-2 and TRBJ1-2): GAGVSQSPSNKVTEKGKDVELRCDPISGHTALYWYRQSLGQGLEFLIYFQGNSAPDKSGLPSDRFSAERTGGSVSTLTIQRTQQEDSAVYLCASSLRQAYGYTFGSGTRLTVV.